This T cell receptor (beta chain) stems from a study of tumor-infiltrating lymphocytes in localized non-small cell lung cancer. On this clone itself: No DNA is shown, since the ends of the CDR3 on it are uncertain; the CDR3 is the one TCRdb lists.

Sequencing was performed with immunoSEQ multiplex PCR; in TCRdb, only in-frame clones are kept and a portion is missing. The sample holds about 16,000 clones, over 70% seen once. This receptor was identified in a human donor with non-small cell lung cancer. Sequencing was performed on lung tumor tissue.

This CDR3 is CASSKWASGSYEQYF. J is TRBJ2-7 and V is TRBV21-1; no check of the table's D call, TRBD2, against the DNA was made. TRBV21-1 constitutes a pseudogene. The CDR3 has 15 residues if both end residues are counted.